Listed here are 22 T cell receptor beta chains from one sample, sequenced in a study of blood T cell repertoires in COVID-19. TCRdb's table, derived via immunoSEQ multiplex PCR, lists solely in-frame clones and lacks some. The sample includes 350,000 to 450,000 clones, approximately 90% of them seen just once. The sample taken for sequencing was PBMCs or T cells enriched from blood (not recorded which). These receptors originate from a woman in her thirties or forties who had been exposed to COVID-19.

The chain carries TRBV5-1 and TRBJ2-7; maybe TRBD2 (7 bases). CDR1 SGHRS and CDR2 YFSETQ come from the germline V gene. The V and J ends lost 0 bases and 2 bases respectively, with 18 bases between them. The CDR3 extends over 17 amino acids. CDR3 in DNA: TGCGCCAGCAGCTTGGCCCAGGTAGGGGGGGGCCCCTACGAGCAGTACTTC. Translated, it gives CASSLAQVGGGPYEQYF.

This clone was seen just once. V gene TRBV11-3 combines with J gene TRBJ1-3; perhaps TRBD1 as D (5 bases). Germline V gene data show CDR1 as SGHNT and CDR2 as YENEEA. Trimming removed 4 bases from V and 7 bases from J, with 17 bases in between. This CDR3 comprises 15 residues. CDR3 nucleotide sequence: TGTGCCAGCAGCTATCGGACAACGGCAGTGAACACCATATATTTT. This encodes CASSYRTTAVNTIYF.

V is TRBV19 and J is TRBJ1-5; 7 bases agree with TRBD1. Unmatched junction bases numbered 9, after V lost 4 bases and J lost 0 bases. Germline CDR1 LNHDA, CDR2 SQIVND (reference sequence). The CDR3 runs to 17 residues. For the CDR3, the DNA is TGTGCCAGTAGTAAGAGGGGGCAGGGATATAGCAATCAGCCCCAGCATTTT. Its translation: CASSKRGQGYSNQPQHF.

V and J are TRBV19 and TRBJ1-5; D is possibly TRBD1 (6 bases). CDR1 is LNHDA, CDR2 SQIVND, per germline (reference sequence). The CDR3 runs to 16 residues. Trimming removed 0 bases at V and 3 bases at J, with 12 bases between. CDR3 loop: CASSIDTGKYNQPQHF. In nucleotides, the CDR3 is TGTGCCAGTAGTATAGATACAGGGAAATACAATCAGCCCCAGCATTTT.

V and J are TRBV15 and TRBJ1-3; D unclear. The CDR3 length is 17 residues. Looked up from germline, CDR1 is LNHNV and CDR2 is YYDKDF (reference sequence). V was cut by 1 base and J by 4 bases, with 17 bases left in between. CDR3 coding DNA: TGTGCCACCAGCAGAGCTCCCGCGTGGAGTGCGGGAAACACCATATATTTT. Its translation is CATSRAPAWSAGNTIYF. The whole variable domain, filled in from reference TRBV15 and TRBJ1-3, reads DAMVIQNPRYQVTQFGKPVTLSCSQTLNHNVMYWYQQKSSQAPKLLFHYYDKDFNNEADTPDNFQSRRPNTSFCFLDIRSPGLGDTAMYLCATSRAPAWSAGNTIYFGEGSWLTVV.

This chain uses TRBV6-5 with TRBJ1-6; D may be TRBD1 (5 bases). CDR1 and CDR2 from the germline V gene are MNHEY and SVGAGI. Trimming took off 0 bases at V and 4 bases at J, with 10 bases between the two ends. The CDR3 is made up of 16 amino acids. CDR3 region: CASSYSKRGYNSPLHF. In DNA, the CDR3 is TGTGCCAGCAGTTACTCGAAACGGGGGTATAATTCACCCCTCCACTTT.

The rearrangement links TRBV7-9 to TRBJ1-2; no clear D gene. Germline CDR1 reads SEHNR; CDR2 reads FQNEAQ (reference sequence). Trimming took off 1 base at V and 0 bases at J, with 6 bases between the two ends. CDR3 length equals 14 residues. CDR3 sequence reads: CASSLGRANYGYTF. In DNA form, the CDR3 reads TGTGCCAGCAGCTTAGGTAGAGCTAACTATGGCTACACCTTC.

The CDR3 region is CASSPGGSNTEAFF. In nucleotides, the CDR3 is TGTGCCAGCAGCCCCGGGGGATCGAACACTGAAGCTTTCTTT. The chain combines TRBV7-9 with TRBJ1-1, with D possibly being TRBD1 (5 bases). Between the trimmed V and J ends, which lost 5 bases and 1 base, there was a span of 11 bases. Germline V gene sequence: CDR1 SEHNR, CDR2 FQNEAQ (reference sequence). This CDR3 is 14 amino acids long.

The gene calls are TRBV7-7 and TRBJ2-2; 8 bases agree with TRBD1. Germline CDR1 is SSHAT and CDR2 is FNYEAQ (reference sequence). The CDR3 length is 15 residues. The CDR3 sequence is CASGTGEVETGELFF. DNA of the CDR3: TGTGCTTCCGGGACAGGCGAAGTGGAAACCGGGGAGCTGTTTTTT.

CDR3 DNA sequence: TGTGCCAGCAGGGAGGACAGGGGGCACCGAGGCTACACCTTC. Translation: CASREDRGHRGYTF. The chain has TRBV2 and TRBJ1-2; TRBD1 matches 11 bases. This CDR3 region has 14 residues. CDR1 and CDR2 from the germline V gene are SNHLY and FYNNEI. With 6 bases clipped from V and 8 bases from J, the junction kept 8 bases outside the gene matches.

V is TRBV11-3 and J is TRBJ2-7, with 7 positions matching TRBD2. The length of the CDR3 is 14 residues. V shed 3 bases, J shed 1 base, and the junction held 3 bases outside the gene matches. The germline gives CDR1 SGHNT, CDR2 YENEEA. The CDR3 reads CASSLHSGSYEQYF. CDR3 coding DNA: TGTGCCAGCAGCTTGCATAGCGGGTCCTACGAGCAGTACTTC. The full variable domain, completed using reference TRBV11-3 and TRBJ2-7, is EAGVVQSPRYKIIEKKQPVAFWCNPISGHNTLYWYLQNLGQGPELLIRYENEEAVDDSQLPKDRFSAERLKGVDSTLKIQPAELGDSAVYLCASSLHSGSYEQYFGPGTRLTVT.

Written as DNA, the CDR3 is TGTGCCATCTCGCTCAGCTCTGGAAACACCATATATTTT. Translated: CAISLSSGNTIYF. This chain joins TRBV10-3 and TRBJ1-3, with D unclear. The CDR3 is 13 amino acids. V lost 8 bases to trimming and J lost 0 bases, with 8 bases between them. Germline loops: CDR1 ENHRY, CDR2 SYGVKD.

This chain uses TRBV12-5 with TRBJ1-5; 9 bases map to TRBD1. This CDR3 is 14 amino acids long. After removal of 3 bases from V and 6 bases from J, the junction contained 3 bases not matched to a gene. Germline V lookup: CDR1 LGHNT, CDR2 FRNRAP. The CDR3 protein is CASGLDRGVQPQHF. The CDR3, as DNA: TGTGCTAGTGGTTTAGACAGGGGGGTTCAGCCCCAGCATTTT.

For the CDR3, the DNA is TGTGCCAGCAACCCGGGACAGAGGAACACCGGGGAGCTGTTTTTT. It translates to CASNPGQRNTGELFF. J is TRBJ2-2 and V is TRBV2; TRBD1 agrees at 7 bases. The germline CDR1 and CDR2 sequences are SNHLY and FYNNEI. With 7 bases clipped from V and 1 base from J, the junction kept 6 bases outside the gene matches. The CDR3 runs to 15 residues.

V gene TRBV5-5 combines with J gene TRBJ2-7; D might be TRBD1 (6 bases). The CDR3 spans 14 residues. Trimming cost V 2 bases and J 6 bases, with 15 bases left between them. Germline V gene sequence: CDR1 SGHKS, CDR2 YYEKEE (reference sequence). In DNA, the CDR3 is TGTGCCAGCAGCTTTCGGCAGGGGTTCAGCGAGCAGTACTTC. Translating it yields CASSFRQGFSEQYF. The full variable domain, rest sourced from reference TRBV5-5 and TRBJ2-7, is DAGVTQSPTHLIKTRGQQVTLRCSPISGHKSVSWYQQVLGQGPQFIFQYYEKEERGRGNFPDRFSARQFPNYSSELNVNALLLGDSALYLCASSFRQGFSEQYFGPGTRLTVT.

The J gene is TRBJ2-5, the V gene TRBV11-2, with a tentative D call TRBD1 (6 bases). Germline CDR1 and CDR2: SGHAT and FQNNGV. V was clipped by 5 bases and J by 5 bases, with 12 bases between them. The CDR3 has 13 amino acids. The CDR3 sequence is CASSARQVETQYF. In nucleotides, the CDR3 is TGTGCCAGCAGCGCTAGACAGGTGGAGACCCAGTACTTC.

The chain links TRBV29-1 to TRBJ1-1; D is undetermined. This CDR3 has 11 residues. Germline loops: CDR1 SQVTM, CDR2 ANQGSEA. Trimming took 5 bases from V and 5 from J, leaving 9 bases between them. DNA for the CDR3: TGCAGCGTTTATAGAGTAACTGAAGCTTTCTTT. Its protein is CSVYRVTEAFF. The variable domain in full, completed from reference TRBV29-1 and TRBJ1-1, reads SAVISQKPSRDICQRGTSLTIQCQVDSQVTMMFWYRQQPGQSLTLIATANQGSEATYESGFVIDKFPISRPNLTFSTLTVSNMSPEDSSIYLCSVYRVTEAFFGQGTRLTVV.

This clone appeared a few times. The genes are TRBV23-1 and TRBJ1-2, with D possibly TRBD1 on 6 matching bases. TRBV23-1 is designated an ORF whose function remains uncertain. V shed 0 bases and J shed 3 bases, with 14 bases lying between them. The CDR3 loop spans 16 amino acids. CDR3 residues: CASSQSTGFQYYGYTF. The DNA for the CDR3 is TGCGCCAGCAGTCAATCGACAGGTTTTCAGTACTATGGCTACACCTTC.

The CDR3 loop is CASRANQPQHF. The CDR3 coding sequence is TGTGCCAGCAGAGCGAATCAGCCCCAGCATTTT. The chain recombines TRBV6-5 with TRBJ1-5; D is unresolved. The CDR3 loop spans 11 amino acids. The V and J ends lost 6 bases and 4 bases respectively, with 4 bases between them. Germline V CDR1 and CDR2: MNHEY, SVGAGI.

The chain joins TRBV6-5 to TRBJ2-7; 11 nucleotides agree with TRBD1. Per the germline V gene, CDR1 is MNHEY and CDR2 is SVGAGI. The J segment lost 6 bases and the V segment lost 11 bases, leaving 12 bases of the junction unmatched. The CDR3 spans 14 residues. The CDR3 sequence: CASAVRTGGLEQYF. For the CDR3, the DNA is TGTGCCTCAGCAGTCAGGACAGGGGGCCTCGAGCAGTACTTC.

The chain combines TRBV19 with TRBJ2-2, with 9 bases fitting TRBD1. Germline V gene data show CDR1 as LNHDA and CDR2 as SQIVND (reference sequence). Losses at the gene ends were 6 bases for V and 1 base for J; bases not matched to a gene: 6. The CDR3 runs 16 residues. The CDR3: CASRAPGQGNTGELFF. CDR3 coding DNA: TGTGCCAGTAGAGCGCCGGGACAGGGGAACACCGGGGAGCTGTTTTTT.

The chain has TRBV30 and TRBJ2-1, with 13 nucleotides matching TRBD2. The germline V gene encodes CDR1 GTSNPN and CDR2 SVGIG (reference sequence). The length of the CDR3 is 17 residues. With V trimmed by 0 bases and J by 6 bases, 8 bases remained unmatched. The CDR3 DNA is TGTGCCTGGAGTGTTGGGCGGACTAGCGGGAGTTCCAATGAGCAGTTCTTC. The encoded protein is CAWSVGRTSGSSNEQFF.